These 9 T cell receptor beta chains originate from one sample sequenced in a study of cytomegalovirus exposure and HLA in healthy donors. The PCR employed 60 Vbeta primers together with 13 Jbeta primers. Only in-frame clones appear in the TCRdb table, and some are missing; sequencing was by immunoSEQ multiplex PCR. The repertoire holds about 140,000 clones, with about 75% as singletons. Sequencing used PBMCs. The receptors were sampled from a woman between 25 and 40 years old in good health and CMV-seronegative.

The rearrangement links TRBV6-1 to TRBJ2-5, with 7 bases identical to TRBD1. CDR1 and CDR2 from the germline V gene are MNHNS and SASEGT. With 6 bases clipped from V and 5 bases from J, the junction kept 12 bases outside the gene matches. The CDR3 runs 15 residues. CDR3 region: CASSQTGKEGETQYF. The CDR3 nucleotides are TGTGCCAGCAGCCAGACAGGGAAAGAAGGGGAGACCCAGTACTTC.

V is TRBV5-5 and J is TRBJ2-2; 10 bases are a match to TRBD2. The length of the CDR3 is 12 residues. Trimming cost V 2 bases and J 14 bases; bases outside gene matches: 3. From germline, CDR1 is SGHKS and CDR2 YYEKEE (reference sequence). The CDR3 nucleotides read TGTGCCAGCAGCTTCAGCGGGGGGGTCCTGTTTTTT. Protein: CASSFSGGVLFF.

The chain couples TRBV4-1 to TRBJ1-1; D is undetermined. Germline CDR1 reads MGHRA; CDR2 reads YSYEKL. This CDR3 region has 16 residues. The V gene lost 1 base and the J gene lost 5 bases, with 17 bases spanning the gap. The CDR3 loop reads CASSQAPRGKGTEAFF. The CDR3 DNA is TGCGCCAGCAGCCAAGCGCCACGGGGAAAGGGTACTGAAGCTTTCTTT.

This clone was picked up one time. The rearrangement joins TRBV5-4 to TRBJ2-5, with 8 bases lining up with TRBD2. J lost 4 bases, V lost 2 bases, and 4 bases had no gene match. Per the germline V gene, CDR1 is SGHNT and CDR2 is YYREEE (reference sequence). The CDR3 has 14 residues. This chain's CDR3 is CASSLAGERETQYF. As DNA, the CDR3 is TGTGCCAGCAGCTTAGCGGGAGAGAGAGAGACCCAGTACTTC. The full variable domain, completed using reference TRBV5-4 and TRBJ2-5, is ETGVTQSPTHLIKTRGQQVTLRCSSQSGHNTVSWYQQALGQGPQFIFQYYREEENGRGNFPPRFSGLQFPNYSSELNVNALELDDSALYLCASSLAGERETQYFGPGTRLLVL.

Only a few counts were recorded for this clone. The chain combines TRBV5-1 with TRBJ2-3, with no clear D. Germline loops: CDR1 SGHRS, CDR2 YFSETQ. Trimming pared 0 bases from V and 2 bases from J, leaving 13 bases between. The CDR3 is made up of 16 amino acids. CDR3 nucleotide sequence: TGCGCCAGCAGCTTGGGAGGTAGCCCGAACACAGATACGCAGTATTTT. Translated, it gives CASSLGGSPNTDTQYF.

CDR3 sequence (DNA): TGTGCCAGCAGTCCACGACTGTACAATGAGCAGTTCTTC. It encodes CASSPRLYNEQFF. The chain couples TRBV6-5 to TRBJ2-1; D call uncertain. CDR3 size: 13 residues. Germline-derived CDR1 and CDR2 are MNHEY and SVGAGI. V dropped 5 bases and J dropped 4 bases, with 9 bases sitting between them.

The chain employs TRBV19 and TRBJ1-2; D may be TRBD1 (6 bases). Germline lookup yields CDR1 LNHDA and CDR2 SQIVND (reference sequence). V was trimmed by 5 bases and J by 4 bases, leaving 8 bases between them. This CDR3 spans 12 amino acids. The CDR3 loop is CASSQGIYGYTF. The CDR3 nucleotides read TGTGCCAGTAGTCAGGGGATCTATGGCTACACCTTC.

The rearrangement uses TRBV16 and TRBJ1-1; no clear D gene. The germline V gene has CDR1 KGHSY and CDR2 FQNENV. The CDR3 has 13 residues. Between the trimmed V and J ends, which lost 2 bases and 4 bases, there was a span of 8 bases. The CDR3 DNA sequence: TGTGCCAGCAGCCAAGGAACGGGCACTGAAGCTTTCTTT. Translation gives CASSQGTGTEAFF.

V usage is TRBV27 and J usage is TRBJ1-2, with unresolved D. The germline CDR1 and CDR2 sequences are MNHEY and SMNVEV (reference sequence). This CDR3 has 14 residues. Trimming cost V 8 bases and J 0 bases, with 13 bases left between them. The CDR3 sequence: CASRRLEANYGYTF. In DNA, the CDR3 is TGTGCCAGCCGCCGATTGGAGGCTAACTATGGCTACACCTTC.